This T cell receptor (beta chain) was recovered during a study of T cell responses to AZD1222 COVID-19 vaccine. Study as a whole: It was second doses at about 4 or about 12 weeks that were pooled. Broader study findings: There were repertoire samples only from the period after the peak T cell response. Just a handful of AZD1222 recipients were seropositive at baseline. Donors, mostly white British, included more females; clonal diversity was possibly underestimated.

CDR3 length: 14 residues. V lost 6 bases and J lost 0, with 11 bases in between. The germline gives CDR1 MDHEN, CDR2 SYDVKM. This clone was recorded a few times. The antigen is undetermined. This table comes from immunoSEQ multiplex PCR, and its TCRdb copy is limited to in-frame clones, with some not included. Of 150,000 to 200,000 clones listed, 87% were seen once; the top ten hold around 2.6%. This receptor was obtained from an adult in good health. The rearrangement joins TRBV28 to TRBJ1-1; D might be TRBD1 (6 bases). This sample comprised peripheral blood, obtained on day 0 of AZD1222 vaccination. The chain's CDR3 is CASSWGGMNTEAFF. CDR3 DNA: TGTGCCAGCAGCTGGGGGGGCATGAACACTGAAGCTTTCTTT.